The 23 T cell receptor beta chains presented below share a single source sample, sequenced in a study of OX40 agonist ivuxolimab in advanced cancers. Data came from immunoSEQ multiplex PCR; TCRdb stores just in-frame clones and leaves some out. The sample carries about 75,000 clones, about 85% recorded once. The input for sequencing was CD4+ or CD8+ T cells sorted from blood, taken in a trial of the OX40 agonist ivuxolimab. Source of these receptors: an adult with an advanced solid tumor such as melanoma, head and neck, liver or kidney cancer.

The CDR3 region is CASSVLGGRDTQYF. CDR3 in DNA: TGTGCCAGCAGTGTACTTGGCGGGCGGGATACGCAGTATTTT. The gene calls are TRBV6-4 and TRBJ2-3, with a possible D match to TRBD2 (5 bases). This CDR3 is built from 14 residues. V shed 4 bases and J shed 6 bases, with 14 bases lying between them. Germline V gene sequence: CDR1 MRHNA, CDR2 SNTAGT.

The chain joins TRBV18 to TRBJ2-7; D uncertain. CDR1 is KGHSH and CDR2 is LQKENI in the germline V gene. This CDR3 spans 13 amino acids. Trimming removed 0 bases from V and 5 bases from J, with 8 bases in between. The CDR3 nucleotides are TGTGCCAGCTCACCACCGGCGCGGAACGAGCAGTACTTC. As protein: CASSPPARNEQYF.

The chain couples TRBV11-2 to TRBJ2-2; D may match TRBD1 or TRBD2 (5 bases each). The CDR3 is 12 amino acids. V was cut by 6 bases and J by 7 bases, with 9 bases left in between. Looked up from germline, CDR1 is SGHAT and CDR2 is FQNNGV. CDR3 residues: CASRQRGGELFF. As DNA, the CDR3 is TGTGCCAGCAGGCAGAGGGGCGGGGAGCTGTTTTTT.

The rearrangement joins TRBV7-2 to TRBJ2-3, with D possibly being TRBD1 (6 bases). The CDR3 covers 13 residues. Trimming cost V 3 bases and J 4 bases, with 8 bases left between them. Per the germline V gene, CDR1 is SGHTA and CDR2 is FQGNSA. Here the CDR3 reads CASSFRQADTQYF. As DNA, the CDR3 is TGTGCCAGCAGCTTTAGACAGGCAGATACGCAGTATTTT.

The J gene is TRBJ2-5, the V gene TRBV5-4, with D unresolved. The V end lost 4 bases, the J end lost 5 bases, and 15 bases lay between the germline ends. The CDR3 runs to 14 residues. Germline V gives CDR1 SGHNT, CDR2 YYREEE (reference sequence). In nucleotides, the CDR3 is TGTGCCAGCAGCCCTCCCCGAGAGACGGAGACCCAGTACTTC. Amino acids: CASSPPRETETQYF.

The chain joins TRBV4-1 to TRBJ2-7; D may be TRBD1 or TRBD2 (5 bases each). CDR1 is MGHRA, CDR2 YSYEKL, per germline. V gave up 1 base and J gave up 1 base, with 17 bases separating them. CDR3 length: 17 residues. The CDR3 here is CASSQVRERGGSYEQYF. For the CDR3, the DNA is TGCGCCAGCAGCCAAGTCCGAGAACGGGGCGGATCCTACGAGCAGTACTTC.

This clone was counted a single time. V gene TRBV5-6 combines with J gene TRBJ2-3; TRBD1 matches 7 bases. Germline values: CDR1 SGHDT, CDR2 YYEEEE. The CDR3 totals 13 residues. The V and J ends lost 4 bases and 3 bases, in that order; junction bases with no gene match: 2. CDR3 in DNA: TGTGCCAGCAGCCCGACAGGGACAGATACGCAGTATTTT. Its protein product is CASSPTGTDTQYF. The whole variable domain, filled in from reference TRBV5-6 and TRBJ2-3, reads DAGVTQSPTHLIKTRGQQVTLRCSPKSGHDTVSWYQQALGQGPQFIFQYYEEEERQRGNFPDRFSGHQFPNYSSELNVNALLLGDSALYLCASSPTGTDTQYFGPGTRLTVL.

The table lists this clone with a count of one. V is TRBV5-1 and J is TRBJ2-1, with TRBD2 identical over 8 bases. The germline CDR1 and CDR2 sequences are SGHRS and YFSETQ. Germline trimming cut 3 bases from V and 4 bases from J; bases unmatched to any gene: 6. The CDR3 totals 15 residues. The CDR3, as DNA: TGCGCCAGCAGCTCGGGACTAGGGGGTTACAATGAGCAGTTCTTC. Its translation: CASSSGLGGYNEQFF.

The chain employs TRBV19 and TRBJ2-2, with D unclear. The CDR3 sequence is 13 residues long. The ends were cut back, 6 bases at V and 10 bases at J, with 15 bases in the middle. Germline assignment: CDR1 LNHDA and CDR2 SQIVND (reference sequence). For the CDR3, the DNA is TGTGCCAGTAGGCAACAGAATCCACCGGAGCTGTTTTTT. It is translated as CASRQQNPPELFF.

The rearrangement joins TRBV28 to TRBJ2-1; D is unresolved. Trimming removed 1 base at V and 7 bases at J, with 11 bases between. The CDR3 loop spans 14 amino acids. CDR1 is MDHEN, CDR2 SYDVKM, per germline. Written as DNA, the CDR3 is TGTGCCAGCAGTTTATCCCTCTCCCAGAATGAGCAGTTCTTC. Its protein product is CASSLSLSQNEQFF. Filled out from reference TRBV28 and TRBJ2-1, the complete variable domain reads DVKVTQSSRYLVKRTGEKVFLECVQDMDHENMFWYRQDPGLGLRLIYFSYDVKMKEKGDIPEGYSVSREKKERFSLILESASTNQTSMYLCASSLSLSQNEQFFGPGTRLTVL.

V usage is TRBV2 and J usage is TRBJ2-4; maybe TRBD1 (5 bases). Trimming left V 10 bases short and J 4 bases short, with 14 bases between. Germline CDR1 SNHLY, CDR2 FYNNEI. The CDR3 is 13 residues long. CDR3 loop: CATLAAGKNIQYF. The CDR3 region has the DNA TGTGCCACCCTGGCGGCAGGGAAAAACATTCAGTACTTC.

The V and J genes are TRBV7-9 and TRBJ1-6, with unresolved D. This CDR3 has 15 amino acids. V was pared by 2 bases and J by 5 bases, with 10 bases between. The germline CDR1 and CDR2 sequences are SEHNR and FQNEAQ (reference sequence). The chain's CDR3 is CASSLFLADNSPLHF. DNA for the CDR3: TGTGCCAGCAGCTTATTCCTAGCCGATAATTCACCCCTCCACTTT.

As to this clone: Other DNA sequences in the sample encode the same CDR3. The chain joins TRBV5-6 to TRBJ1-1; D might be TRBD1 (6 bases). Trimming removed 0 bases at V and 0 bases at J, with 9 bases between. Germline-derived CDR1 and CDR2 are SGHDT and YYEEEE. The CDR3 has 15 residues. The CDR3 nucleotides read TGTGCCAGCAGCTTGGGACAGGTGATGAACACTGAAGCTTTCTTT. This encodes CASSLGQVMNTEAFF.

The V gene is TRBV6-5, the J gene TRBJ1-2; D gene unclear. Trimming left V 10 bases short and J 6 bases short, with 15 bases between. This CDR3 has 12 amino acids. Per germline, CDR1 MNHEY and CDR2 SVGAGI. As DNA, the CDR3 is TGTGCCATCCTTAAGGCAGATCATGGCTACACCTTC. Translating it yields CAILKADHGYTF.

This clone was found a few times. CDR3 in DNA: TGTGCCAGCAAGGGGCTAGCGGGGATTCCATCTTACAATGAGCAGTTCTTC. Protein: CASKGLAGIPSYNEQFF. The V call is TRBV28, the J call TRBJ2-1, with 9 positions matching TRBD2. The CDR3 is 17 residues long. Looked up from germline, CDR1 is MDHEN and CDR2 is SYDVKM. Trimming removed 7 bases from V and 4 bases from J; junction bases left unmatched: 14.

This clone was counted once. This chain uses TRBV6-5 with TRBJ2-7, with D maybe TRBD2 (6 bases). V gave up 5 bases and J gave up 10 bases, with 18 bases separating them. The CDR3 runs to 13 residues. Germline V gene lookup returns CDR1 MNHEY and CDR2 SVGAGI. The CDR3 DNA reads as TGTGCCAGCAGTCAGAACCCGGAGGGGCCTCAGTACTTC. It encodes CASSQNPEGPQYF.

CDR3 bases: TGTGCCAGCAGCTTAGATTTGGGACAGAGCTCCAATGACCGGTTCTTC. The encoded protein is CASSLDLGQSSNDRFF. The V gene is TRBV7-2, the J gene TRBJ2-1, with TRBD1 identical over 7 bases. This CDR3 has 16 residues. The V segment lost 1 base and the J segment 15 bases; nucleotides outside the gene matches: 18. Germline V gene lookup returns CDR1 SGHTA and CDR2 FQGNSA. Full variable domain (remainder filled in from reference TRBV7-2 and TRBJ2-1): GAGVSQSPSNKVTEKGKDVELRCDPISGHTALYWYRQSLGQGLEFLIYFQGNSAPDKSGLPSDRFSAERTGGSVSTLTIQRTQQEDSAVYLCASSLDLGQSSNDRFFGPGTRLTVL.

J is TRBJ1-5 and V is TRBV10-3; 8 bases are shared with TRBD1. Unmatched junction bases numbered 6, after V lost 6 bases and J lost 2 bases. The CDR3 has 15 amino acids. The germline V gene encodes CDR1 ENHRY and CDR2 SYGVKD. For the CDR3, the DNA is TGTGCCATCAGGGACAGGGAGGACGGCAATCAGCCCCAGCATTTT. Amino acids: CAIRDREDGNQPQHF.

V and J are TRBV5-1 and TRBJ1-2, with D possibly TRBD1 on 5 matching bases. Germline V CDR1 and CDR2: SGHRS, YFSETQ. The CDR3 covers 16 residues. Trimming left V 4 bases short and J 3 bases short, with 19 bases between. The CDR3 region has the DNA TGCGCCAGCAGCCCAGGGACCGGAGGATGGGACTATGGCTACACCTTC. It yields the protein CASSPGTGGWDYGYTF.

The V call is TRBV2, the J call TRBJ2-2; D remains unclear. Trimming removed 4 bases at V and 0 bases at J, with 9 bases between. CDR1 SNHLY and CDR2 FYNNEI come from the germline V gene. This CDR3 spans 15 amino acids. CDR3 sequence reads: CASSVLETNTGELFF. The CDR3, as DNA: TGTGCCAGCAGTGTACTGGAGACGAACACCGGGGAGCTGTTTTTT. The complete variable domain, with remaining parts taken from reference TRBV2 and TRBJ2-2, reads EPEVTQTPSHQVTQMGQEVILRCVPISNHLYFYWYRQILGQKVEFLVSFYNNEISEKSEIFDDQFSVERPDGSNFTLKIRSTKLEDSAMYFCASSVLETNTGELFFGEGSRLTVL.

This chain connects TRBV11-2 to TRBJ2-3; TRBD2 matches 12 bases. V lost 5 bases and J lost 0; bases outside the gene matches: 9. CDR1 is SGHAT, CDR2 FQNNGV, per germline. CDR3 length: 18 amino acids. The CDR3 nucleotides read TGTGCCAGCAGCCCCAGGCCCGGGACTAGCGGGAGCACAGATACGCAGTATTTT. Translating gives CASSPRPGTSGSTDTQYF.

The rearrangement joins TRBV19 to TRBJ2-5; 7 bases map to TRBD1. Germline V gene sequence: CDR1 LNHDA, CDR2 SQIVND (reference sequence). The CDR3 totals 15 residues. Trimming removed 5 bases from V and 4 bases from J; junction bases left unmatched: 10. This chain's CDR3 is CASSEQGRKLETQYF. The CDR3 nucleotides read TGTGCCAGTAGTGAACAGGGGCGGAAATTAGAGACCCAGTACTTC.

This chain connects TRBV2 to TRBJ2-3; the D call may be TRBD1 or TRBD2 (5 bases each). The CDR3 length is 13 residues. V lost 7 bases to trimming and J lost 3 bases, with 11 bases between them. Per the germline V gene, CDR1 is SNHLY and CDR2 is FYNNEI. CDR3 sequence reads: CASNVGATDTQYF. In nucleotides, the CDR3 is TGTGCCAGCAACGTCGGGGCTACAGATACGCAGTATTTT.